This entry lists 14 T cell receptor beta chains sequenced from one sample in a study of cytomegalovirus exposure and HLA in healthy donors. The PCR was carried out with 60 Vbeta primers and 13 Jbeta primers. This table comes from immunoSEQ multiplex PCR, and its TCRdb copy is limited to in-frame clones, with some not included. The sample has around 90,000 clones, around 85% seen once. Sequencing was carried out using PBMCs. These receptors all stem from a man aged 35 to 55 in good health and CMV-seropositive.

This chain joins TRBV29-1 and TRBJ1-1; D possibly corresponds to TRBD1 (5 bases). V was trimmed by 4 bases and J by 3 bases, leaving 18 bases between them. The CDR3 consists of 15 residues. The germline V gene has CDR1 SQVTM and CDR2 ANQGSEA. Here the CDR3 reads CSVVRFGGRDTEAFF. The CDR3 nucleotides read TGCAGCGTTGTGAGGTTTGGGGGGAGGGACACTGAAGCTTTCTTT.

CDR3 bases: TGTGCCAGCAGTTTTCCTAGCGGGAACAATGAGCAGTTCTTC. Its protein product is CASSFPSGNNEQFF. The V gene is TRBV28, the J gene TRBJ2-1, with 9 bases that match TRBD2. CDR3 size: 14 residues. Germline V lookup: CDR1 MDHEN, CDR2 SYDVKM. The ends lost 3 bases at V and 5 bases at J; junction bases unmatched: 2.

The V call is TRBV6-6, the J call TRBJ2-1; D is possibly TRBD1 (5 bases). The CDR3 runs to 13 residues. With 0 bases removed from V and 8 bases from J, the gap between germline ends came to 8 bases. The germline CDR1 and CDR2 sequences are MNHNY and SVGAGI (reference sequence). The CDR3 region is CASSYSFRDEQFF. DNA for the CDR3: TGTGCCAGCAGTTACTCATTCAGGGATGAGCAGTTCTTC.

Only one count was recorded for this clone. The chain couples TRBV10-1 to TRBJ2-1, with 10 positions matching TRBD2. CDR1 is WNHNN and CDR2 is SYGVQD in the germline V gene (reference sequence). V was clipped by 2 bases and J by 9 bases; unmatched bases: 10. CDR3 length equals 16 residues. The CDR3 DNA follows: TGCGCCAGCAGTGAGGGAGAGCGGGGGGGCCGGGGTGAGCAGTTCTTC. This encodes CASSEGERGGRGEQFF.

The genes are TRBV28 and TRBJ1-2, with TRBD1 identical over 10 bases. Germline loops: CDR1 MDHEN, CDR2 SYDVKM. This CDR3 comprises 15 residues. The J segment lost 7 bases and the V segment lost 5 bases, leaving 10 bases of the junction unmatched. For the CDR3, the DNA is TGTGCCAGCAGTCTCATGAGACAGGGGGCGCTTGGCTACACCTTC. Translated, it gives CASSLMRQGALGYTF.

V usage is TRBV9 and J usage is TRBJ1-4, with D unclear. Germline assignment: CDR1 SGDLS and CDR2 YYNGEE. The CDR3 is 14 residues long. Trimming took off 3 bases at V and 5 bases at J, with 11 bases between the two ends. The CDR3 DNA sequence: TGTGCCAGCAGCGCCGGTCCGGGGAATGAAAAACTGTTTTTT. It is translated as CASSAGPGNEKLFF. The full variable domain, with the rest looked up from reference TRBV9 and TRBJ1-4, is DSGVTQTPKHLITATGQRVTLRCSPRSGDLSVYWYQQSLDQGLQFLIQYYNGEERAKGNILERFSAQQFPDLHSELNLSSLELGDSALYFCASSAGPGNEKLFFGSGTQLSVL.

The genes are TRBV2 and TRBJ1-1, with a possible D match to TRBD1 (5 bases). Germline CDR1 is SNHLY and CDR2 is FYNNEI. This CDR3 has 15 amino acids. V was clipped by 4 bases and J by 1 base, with 13 bases between them. The CDR3 sequence is CASSARGTENTEAFF. The DNA for the CDR3 is TGTGCCAGCAGTGCCCGGGGGACGGAGAACACTGAAGCTTTCTTT.

Turning to this clone: One end of the junction varies from germline; a read error may be responsible. The chain carries TRBV7-9 and TRBJ2-1; D is unresolved. The CDR3 consists of 10 residues. CDR1 and CDR2 from the germline V gene are SEHNR and FQNEAQ (reference sequence). The CDR3 DNA sequence: TGTGCCAGCGAGGCCGTTTTGCAAATCTTC. It specifies CASEAVLQIF.

This clone was observed a handful of times. This sequence joins TRBV9 and TRBJ1-2; 7 bases are shared with TRBD1. V gave up 4 bases and J gave up 10 bases; unmatched junction bases: 10. There are 13 residues in the CDR3. The germline gives CDR1 SGDLS, CDR2 YYNGEE. The CDR3 sequence: CASSLRDSRPYTF. For the CDR3, the DNA is TGTGCCAGCAGCTTACGGGACAGCCGACCCTACACCTTC. Based on the CDR3 plus reference TRBV9 and TRBJ1-2, the full variable domain is DSGVTQTPKHLITATGQRVTLRCSPRSGDLSVYWYQQSLDQGLQFLIQYYNGEERAKGNILERFSAQQFPDLHSELNLSSLELGDSALYFCASSLRDSRPYTFGSGTRLTVV.

This chain links TRBV5-1 with TRBJ2-7, with a possible D match to TRBD2 (6 bases). CDR3 size: 14 residues. V lost 4 bases and J 7 bases, leaving 18 bases between the germline ends. Per germline, CDR1 SGHRS and CDR2 YFSETQ. Written as DNA, the CDR3 is TGCGCCAGCAGCACCGGGACTGGGGTGGGGGAGCAGTACTTC. Translation gives CASSTGTGVGEQYF. Supplemented by reference TRBV5-1 and TRBJ2-7, the full variable domain reads KAGVTQTPRYLIKTRGQQVTLSCSPISGHRSVSWYQQTPGQGLQFLFEYFSETQRNKGNFPGRFSGRQFSNSRSEMNVSTLELGDSALYLCASSTGTGVGEQYFGPGTRLTVT.

The rearrangement links TRBV27 to TRBJ2-7, with D perhaps TRBD2 (5 bases). This CDR3 comprises 13 residues. CDR1 MNHEY and CDR2 SMNVEV come from the germline V gene (reference sequence). V was trimmed by 6 bases and J by 4 bases, leaving 13 bases between them. For the CDR3, the DNA is TGTGCCAGCAGACAACTAGGAAGGTACGAGCAGTACTTC. Translated: CASRQLGRYEQYF.

The chain employs TRBV7-9 and TRBJ2-3, with 9 nucleotides matching TRBD1. Per germline, CDR1 SEHNR and CDR2 FQNEAQ (reference sequence). V was clipped by 5 bases and J by 4 bases; unmatched bases: 10. CDR3 length: 16 amino acids. Here the CDR3 DNA reads TGTGCCAGCAGCCCCCGGACGGGACAGGGTTCAGATACGCAGTATTTT. Protein sequence: CASSPRTGQGSDTQYF.

The chain uses TRBV5-1 and TRBJ1-1; 10 bases match TRBD1. The CDR3 has 15 amino acids. With V trimmed by 4 bases and J by 4 bases, 7 bases remained unmatched. Germline CDR1 reads SGHRS; CDR2 reads YFSETQ. CDR3 loop: CASSRGQGMVTEAFF. The CDR3 region has the DNA TGCGCCAGCAGCCGGGGACAGGGGATGGTCACTGAAGCTTTCTTT. The full variable domain, with the rest looked up from reference TRBV5-1 and TRBJ1-1, is KAGVTQTPRYLIKTRGQQVTLSCSPISGHRSVSWYQQTPGQGLQFLFEYFSETQRNKGNFPGRFSGRQFSNSRSEMNVSTLELGDSALYLCASSRGQGMVTEAFFGQGTRLTVV.

The genes are TRBV6-5 and TRBJ1-1; possibly TRBD1 for D (5 bases). CDR1 and CDR2 (germline): MNHEY, SVGAGI. V lost 2 bases to trimming and J lost 4 bases, with 11 bases between them. The CDR3 extends over 14 amino acids. CDR3 protein: CASSYRGWGTEAFF. The CDR3 DNA follows: TGTGCCAGCAGTTACAGGGGATGGGGCACTGAAGCTTTCTTT.